What follows are 6 T cell receptor beta chains derived from one specimen sequenced in a study of T cell changes during pregnancy in multiple sclerosis. Only in-frame clones appear in the TCRdb table, and some are missing; sequencing was by immunoSEQ multiplex PCR. The sample holds 60,000 to 65,000 clones, about 90% seen once. Specimen: peripheral blood, collected in the second trimester of pregnancy. The receptors were sampled from a female donor in good health, enrolled as a control in a pregnancy study.

This clone was detected only a few times. The chain is built from TRBV7-9 and TRBJ1-1; D call uncertain. V lost 1 base, J lost 6 bases, and 3 bases lay in between. The CDR3 spans 11 residues. Germline CDR1 reads SEHNR; CDR2 reads FQNEAQ (reference sequence). The CDR3 DNA is TGTGCCAGCAGCTTAGTCTCTGAAGCTTTCTTT. Translating it yields CASSLVSEAFF.

The table lists this clone with a count of one. This chain joins TRBV6-4 and TRBJ2-2; D is unclear. Germline V gives CDR1 MRHNA, CDR2 SNTAGT. Trimming stripped 0 bases from V and 4 bases from J, with 12 bases between. The CDR3 length is 16 residues. The CDR3 bases are TGTGCCAGCAGTGACTCGACGGAGTTGGGCACCGGGGAGCTGTTTTTT. It codes for CASSDSTELGTGELFF.

J is TRBJ2-7 and V is TRBV7-9; 7 nucleotides agree with TRBD2. The germline gives CDR1 SEHNR, CDR2 FQNEAQ (reference sequence). Losses at the gene ends were 1 base for V and 5 bases for J; bases not matched to a gene: 8. The CDR3 totals 15 residues. The CDR3 nucleotides are TGTGCCAGCAGCTTAGGAGGGCGGGAGCGGCACGAGCAGTACTTC. It encodes CASSLGGRERHEQYF.

The chain recombines TRBV10-3 with TRBJ2-5, with D perhaps TRBD2 (5 bases). Germline CDR1 reads ENHRY; CDR2 reads SYGVKD. Trimming took off 8 bases at V and 2 bases at J, with 6 bases between the two ends. The CDR3 runs to 11 residues. CDR3 DNA: TGTGCCATCCGGGGTCAAGAGACCCAGTACTTC. Its protein product is CAIRGQETQYF.

The genes are TRBV11-3 and TRBJ2-7; D might be TRBD2 (5 bases). V shed 5 bases and J shed 1 base, with 9 bases lying between them. The CDR3 totals 13 residues. CDR1 and CDR2 from the germline V gene are SGHNT and YENEEA. CDR3 sequence: CASSPPGSYEQYF. The CDR3 coding sequence is TGTGCCAGCAGCCCCCCGGGATCCTACGAGCAGTACTTC.

The chain uses TRBV7-3 and TRBJ2-3; TRBD1 agrees at 8 bases. Trimming removed 3 bases from V and 7 bases from J; junction bases left unmatched: 3. The CDR3 totals 13 residues. Looked up from germline, CDR1 is SGHTA and CDR2 is FQGTGA. CDR3 loop: CASSFQGANTQYF. CDR3 bases: TGTGCCAGCAGCTTTCAGGGGGCGAATACGCAGTATTTT. Full variable domain (missing parts from reference TRBV7-3 and TRBJ2-3): GAGVSQTPSNKVTEKGKYVELRCDPISGHTALYWYRQSLGQGPEFLIYFQGTGAADDSGLPNDRFFAVRPEGSVSTLKIQRTERGDSAVYLCASSFQGANTQYFGPGTRLTVL.